The 25 T cell receptor beta chains presented below share a single source sample, sequenced in a study of vaccination effects on CD4 cells after COVID-19. Their cognate antigens are unknown. Ahead of sequencing, the ViraFEST assay grew antigen-specific CD4+ T cells using viral peptide pools. Cultured cells yielded isolated CD4+ T cells after around 10 days. Measured with immunoSEQ multiplex PCR; TCRdb has only the in-frame clones, and not every one. Of approximately 54,000 clones in the sample, approximately 79% were seen once. Sequencing was performed on CD4+ T cells from PBMCs cultured with HCoV-229E spike peptides, taken before COVID-19 vaccination. All receptors derive from a human donor who received a COVID-19 vaccine.

The chain couples TRBV9 to TRBJ1-1; perhaps TRBD1 as D (6 bases). Germline V gene lookup returns CDR1 SGDLS and CDR2 YYNGEE. This CDR3 is 13 amino acids long. V dropped 4 bases and J dropped 8 bases, with 15 bases sitting between them. In nucleotides, the CDR3 is TGTGCCAGCAGCTCCAGTTTTGACAGGGAAGCTTTCTTT. Translated: CASSSSFDREAFF.

This sequence joins TRBV5-8 and TRBJ2-5, with 7 bases fitting TRBD1. CDR1 is SGHTS and CDR2 is YDEGEE in the germline V gene. V lost 3 bases to trimming and J lost 5 bases; unmatched junction nucleotides: 10. The CDR3 runs to 15 residues. This CDR3 reads CASSSGRTGLETQYF. For the CDR3, the DNA is TGTGCCAGCAGCTCTGGCCGGACAGGTTTGGAGACCCAGTACTTC.

The gene calls are TRBV6-1 and TRBJ1-1; no firm D call. The CDR3 loop spans 12 amino acids. Looked up from germline, CDR1 is MNHNS and CDR2 is SASEGT. The V and J ends lost 2 bases and 5 bases respectively, with 6 bases between them. The CDR3 DNA follows: TGTGCCAGCAGTGAATTTGGGACTGAAGCTTTCTTT. The encoded protein is CASSEFGTEAFF.

J is TRBJ2-7 and V is TRBV5-6; D may be TRBD1 (6 bases). CDR1 and CDR2 (germline): SGHDT, YYEEEE. The germline V and J ends were trimmed by 4 bases and 0 bases, with 11 bases remaining between them. This CDR3 comprises 14 residues. The CDR3 loop reads CASSRGQFSYEQYV. CDR3 bases: TGTGCCAGCAGCCGCGGACAGTTCTCCTACGAGCAGTACGTC.

This chain links TRBV4-1 with TRBJ1-4; TRBD1 might be the D (6 bases). From germline, CDR1 is MGHRA and CDR2 YSYEKL. CDR3 length: 15 amino acids. Trimming pared 0 bases from V and 6 bases from J, leaving 11 bases between. CDR3 region: CASSQDPGGHEKLFF. In nucleotides, the CDR3 is TGCGCCAGCAGCCAAGATCCCGGGGGGCATGAAAAACTGTTTTTT.

This chain uses TRBV5-1 with TRBJ2-5, with D unclear. The CDR3 is made up of 13 amino acids. Trimming cost V 4 bases and J 3 bases, with 10 bases left between them. CDR1 SGHRS and CDR2 YFSETQ come from the germline V gene. The CDR3 nucleotides read TGCGCCAGCAGCACGGACCGAAAAGAGACCCAGTACTTC. Translation gives CASSTDRKETQYF.

This clone has a handful of counts. The chain couples TRBV6-1 to TRBJ1-5, with D unresolved. This CDR3 is 14 amino acids long. Germline V gene lookup returns CDR1 MNHNS and CDR2 SASEGT. V lost 3 bases, J lost 5 bases, and 11 bases lay in between. CDR3 nucleotides: TGTGCCAGCAGTGATAGGAATAACCATCAGCCCCAGCATTTT. Protein product: CASSDRNNHQPQHF.

This chain uses TRBV5-8 with TRBJ1-5; D perhaps matches TRBD1 (5 bases). V dropped 4 bases and J dropped 4 bases, with 12 bases sitting between them. CDR3 size: 14 residues. Germline CDR1 SGHTS, CDR2 YDEGEE. This CDR3 reads CASSQGGKNQPQHF. CDR3 DNA: TGTGCCAGCAGCCAGGGAGGGAAGAATCAGCCCCAGCATTTT.

This clone showed up just a few times. V gene TRBV4-1 combines with J gene TRBJ2-2; 13 bases match TRBD2. V trimming: 4 bases; J trimming: 5 bases; junction bases outside the gene matches: 7. This CDR3 is 17 amino acids long. Germline V gene lookup returns CDR1 MGHRA and CDR2 YSYEKL. Written as DNA, the CDR3 is TGCGCCAGCAGCCGCCAGACTAGCGGGGGGCGGACCGGGGAGCTGTTTTTT. Its translation: CASSRQTSGGRTGELFF.

This clone was counted once. The CDR3 here is CASIPSGPSYGYTF. The DNA for the CDR3 is TGTGCCAGCATTCCGTCGGGACCCAGCTATGGCTACACCTTC. The chain joins TRBV6-5 to TRBJ1-2, with D perhaps TRBD1 (5 bases). Per germline, CDR1 MNHEY and CDR2 SVGAGI. The CDR3 contains 14 residues. Trimming took off 7 bases at V and 4 bases at J, with 16 bases between the two ends.

The chain couples TRBV28 to TRBJ1-1; D might be TRBD1 (5 bases). Germline assignment: CDR1 MDHEN and CDR2 SYDVKM. V was clipped by 4 bases and J by 4 bases, with 10 bases between them. The CDR3 spans 13 residues. CDR3 protein: CASSSAGITEAFF. CDR3 DNA sequence: TGTGCCAGCAGTTCGGCAGGGATCACTGAAGCTTTCTTT.

The rearrangement joins TRBV11-1 to TRBJ2-1; TRBD1 is a possible D gene (5 bases). Germline CDR1 and CDR2: SGHAT and FQDESV (reference sequence). The ends were cut back, 2 bases at V and 4 bases at J, with 9 bases in the middle. This CDR3 region has 14 residues. CDR3 sequence reads: CASSLLRDYNEQFF. The CDR3 nucleotides are TGTGCCAGCAGCTTACTCAGGGATTACAATGAGCAGTTCTTC.

The rearrangement joins TRBV24-1 to TRBJ1-2; 7 bases are a match to TRBD1. The CDR3 has 15 amino acids. The germline V gene encodes CDR1 KGHDR and CDR2 SFDVKD. V lost 2 bases to trimming and J lost 0 bases; unmatched junction nucleotides: 2. This CDR3 is CATSDWTGTNYGYTF. The CDR3 region has the DNA TGTGCCACCAGTGATTGGACAGGCACTAACTATGGCTACACCTTC.

The CDR3 loop reads CASSTGTSTGYTF. CDR3 coding DNA: TGTGCCAGCAGTACCGGGACGTCTACTGGCTACACCTTC. The chain recombines TRBV2 with TRBJ1-2; D may be TRBD1 (5 bases). CDR3 length: 13 residues. V lost 5 bases and J lost 7, with 14 bases in between. CDR1 SNHLY and CDR2 FYNNEI come from the germline V gene. The full variable domain, with the rest looked up from reference TRBV2 and TRBJ1-2, is EPEVTQTPSHQVTQMGQEVILRCVPISNHLYFYWYRQILGQKVEFLVSFYNNEISEKSEIFDDQFSVERPDGSNFTLKIRSTKLEDSAMYFCASSTGTSTGYTFGSGTRLTVV.

This clone has only one observation. This chain uses TRBV18 with TRBJ1-1; D is unresolved. Between the trimmed V and J ends, which lost 0 bases and 7 bases, there was a span of 9 bases. The CDR3 has 13 amino acids. Germline CDR1 KGHSH, CDR2 LQKENI. CDR3 residues: CASSPPHGDEAFF. The CDR3 region has the DNA TGTGCCAGCTCACCACCTCATGGGGATGAAGCTTTCTTT.

The chain couples TRBV6-5 to TRBJ2-7; 7 nucleotides agree with TRBD1. Germline CDR1 reads MNHEY; CDR2 reads SVGAGI. With 4 bases clipped from V and 1 base from J, the junction kept 4 bases outside the gene matches. The CDR3 extends over 14 amino acids. The DNA for the CDR3 is TGTGCCAGCAGTTCCTACAGGGGTTCCTACGAGCAGTACGTC. This sequence encodes CASSSYRGSYEQYV.

This sequence joins TRBV12-3 or TRBV12-4 and TRBJ1-6; D not certain. V lost 3 bases and J lost 9, with 6 bases in between. This CDR3 contains 12 residues. CDR3 region: CASSLPFSPLHF. The CDR3 region has the DNA TGTGCCAGCAGTTTGCCCTTTTCACCCCTCCACTTT.

V gene TRBV24-1 combines with J gene TRBJ2-3; a weak D match, TRBD2 (5 bases). Trimming left V 3 bases short and J 0 bases short, with 15 bases between. The CDR3 has 17 residues. The germline V gene has CDR1 KGHDR and CDR2 SFDVKD. The CDR3 is CATSDPRTATSTDTQYF. CDR3 in DNA: TGTGCCACCAGTGATCCCCGGACTGCTACTAGCACAGATACGCAGTATTTT.

V and J are TRBV11-2 and TRBJ1-4; D may be TRBD1 (5 bases). Trimming removed 5 bases at V and 0 bases at J, with 7 bases between. This CDR3 has 14 amino acids. Germline CDR1 and CDR2: SGHAT and FQNNGV. The CDR3 sequence is CASSGGATNEKLFF. The CDR3 bases are TGTGCCAGCAGCGGGGGGGCAACTAATGAAAAACTGTTTTTT.

This sequence joins TRBV7-6 and TRBJ1-6; 9 bases match TRBD1. With 4 bases clipped from V and 9 bases from J, the junction kept 7 bases outside the gene matches. Germline CDR1 SGHVS, CDR2 FNYEAQ. The CDR3 is 15 residues long. The CDR3 DNA reads as TGTGCCAGCAGCTCCCGGGACAGGGCTCTTTCACCCCTCCACTTT. This sequence encodes CASSSRDRALSPLHF.

The chain is built from TRBV6-5 and TRBJ2-1; 10 bases are shared with TRBD1. The V gene end was trimmed by 8 bases and the J gene end by 7 bases; junction bases not matched to a gene: 8. Germline CDR1 MNHEY, CDR2 SVGAGI. The CDR3 runs 14 residues. CDR3 in amino acids: CASRTGGLGNEQFF. The CDR3 coding sequence is TGTGCCAGCCGGACAGGGGGTCTCGGGAATGAGCAGTTCTTC.

V gene TRBV10-1 combines with J gene TRBJ2-5; 10 bases line up with TRBD1. CDR1 is WNHNN, CDR2 SYGVQD, per germline (reference sequence). The J segment lost 4 bases and the V segment lost 5 bases, leaving 7 bases of the junction unmatched. This CDR3 is built from 15 residues. The CDR3 DNA reads TGCGCCAGCAGTCAAAGCGGACAGGGGGTAGAGACCCAGTACTTC. Protein: CASSQSGQGVETQYF.

The V gene is TRBV2, the J gene TRBJ2-2, with D tentatively TRBD1 (6 bases). V was pared by 6 bases and J by 0 bases, with 8 bases between. The CDR3 is made up of 14 amino acids. Looked up from germline, CDR1 is SNHLY and CDR2 is FYNNEI. The CDR3 region is CASRQGTNTGELFF. The CDR3 nucleotides read TGTGCCAGCAGACAGGGTACGAACACCGGGGAGCTGTTTTTT. The full variable domain, in which reference TRBV2 and TRBJ2-2 provide the parts outside the CDR3, is EPEVTQTPSHQVTQMGQEVILRCVPISNHLYFYWYRQILGQKVEFLVSFYNNEISEKSEIFDDQFSVERPDGSNFTLKIRSTKLEDSAMYFCASRQGTNTGELFFGEGSRLTVL.

The chain links TRBV7-3 to TRBJ2-6; 14 nucleotides align to TRBD2. The V segment lost 5 bases and the J segment 0 bases; nucleotides outside the gene matches: 6. The CDR3 sequence is 19 residues long. CDR1 is SGHTA and CDR2 is FQGTGA in the germline V gene. The CDR3 DNA is TGTGCCAGCAGCCTGGGACTAGCGGGGGATATCTCTGGGGCCAACGTCCTGACTTTC. Its protein product is CASSLGLAGDISGANVLTF.

The chain links TRBV5-6 to TRBJ1-5; no clear D. With 0 bases removed from V and 4 bases from J, the gap between germline ends came to 5 bases. From germline, CDR1 is SGHDT and CDR2 YYEEEE. This CDR3 is built from 13 residues. The CDR3 is CASSLAQNQPQHF. The CDR3 nucleotides are TGTGCCAGCAGCTTGGCTCAGAATCAGCCCCAGCATTTT.